The clone carrying this T cell receptor (beta chain) was picked up a small number of times. Authors' processing steps: Quantification of nucleated cells was approximated via reference gene primer amplification. Generated by immunoSEQ multiplex PCR, the TCRdb table keeps only in-frame clones and is missing some. The V and J calls and clone size were taken over from that table, and D and trimming were inferred from the DNA. This sample has tens of thousands of clones, with approximately 87% found just once. After removal of 8 bases from V and 2 bases from J, the junction contained 6 bases not matched to a gene. The germline V gene encodes CDR1 PRHDT and CDR2 FYEKMQ (reference sequence). The CDR3 runs 14 residues. This specimen belongs to a study of blood T cell repertoires in COVID-19. Study-level information: Sources were T cells, B-cell-depleted T cells, or PBMCs; the material itself was cDNA or gDNA.

The chain links TRBV13 to TRBJ2-1, with 7 bases fitting TRBD1. This TCR was recovered from a human donor in a cohort sampled during active COVID-19. Source material: peripheral blood. The CDR3 protein is CASARGGPYNEQFF. As DNA, the CDR3 is TGTGCCAGCGCAAGAGGGGGCCCCTACAATGAGCAGTTCTTC.